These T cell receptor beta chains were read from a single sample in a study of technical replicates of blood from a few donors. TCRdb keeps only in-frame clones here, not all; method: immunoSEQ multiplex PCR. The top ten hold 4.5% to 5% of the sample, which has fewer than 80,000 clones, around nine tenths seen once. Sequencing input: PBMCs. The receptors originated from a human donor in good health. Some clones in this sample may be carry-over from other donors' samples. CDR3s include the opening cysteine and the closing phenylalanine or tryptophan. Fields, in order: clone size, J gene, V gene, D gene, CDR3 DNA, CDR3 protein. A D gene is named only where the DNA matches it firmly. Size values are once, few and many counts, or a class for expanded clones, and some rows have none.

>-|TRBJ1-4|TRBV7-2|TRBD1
TGTGCCAGCAGCCAGGGACAGGGCCGTGAAAAACTGTTTTTT
CASSQGQGREKLFF
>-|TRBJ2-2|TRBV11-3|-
TGTGCCAGCAGCTTACAGGGGCCGGTAACCGGGGAGCTGTTTTTT
CASSLQGPVTGELFF
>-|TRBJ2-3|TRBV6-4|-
TGTGCCAGCACCATCAGGGATACGCAGTATTTT
CASTIRDTQYF
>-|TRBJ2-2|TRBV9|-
TGTGCCAGCAGCCCCCGGCGGGGCCCCGGGGAGCTGTTTTTT
CASSPRRGPGELFF
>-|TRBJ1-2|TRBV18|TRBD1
TGTGCCAGCTCAGCTAGGACAGGGGAGGATGGCTACACCTTC
CASSARTGEDGYTF
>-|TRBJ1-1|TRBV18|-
TGTGCCAGCTCCCCCAGACAGAGCACTGAAGCTTTCTTT
CASSPRQSTEAFF
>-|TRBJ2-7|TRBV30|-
TGTGCCTGGAGTGTTCGCGGATCCTACGAGCAGTACTTC
CAWSVRGSYEQYF
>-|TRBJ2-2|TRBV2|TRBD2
TGTGCCAGCAGTGTTCAGGGAGGGACCGGGGAGCTGTTTTTT
CASSVQGGTGELFF
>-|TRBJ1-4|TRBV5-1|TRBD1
TGCGCCAGCAGCTCGGGACAGGGCCCTACAACTAATGAAAAACTGTTTTTT
CASSSGQGPTTNEKLFF
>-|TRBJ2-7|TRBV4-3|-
TGCGCCAGCAGCCAAGATCCGACTACCGACGCCTACGAGCAGTACTTC
CASSQDPTTDAYEQYF
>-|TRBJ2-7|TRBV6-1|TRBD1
TGTGCCAGCAGTGAAGGTCGTTGGCAGGGGGCAGGCGAGCAGTACTTC
CASSEGRWQGAGEQYF
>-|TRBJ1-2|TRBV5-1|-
TGCGCCAGCAGCCTGGGGATATCCGGGGAGGGCTACACCTTC
CASSLGISGEGYTF
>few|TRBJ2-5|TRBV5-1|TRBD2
TGCGCCAGCAGCTACTACAGCGGGGGGCAAGAGACCCAGTACTTC
CASSYYSGGQETQYF
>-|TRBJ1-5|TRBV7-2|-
TGTGCCAGCAGCCACTACCCGGGAGTCGGAAATCAGCCCCAGCATTTT
CASSHYPGVGNQPQHF
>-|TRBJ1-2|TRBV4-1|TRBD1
TGCGCCAGCAGCCACGGGACAGGAGCTATGTATGGCTACACCTTC
CASSHGTGAMYGYTF
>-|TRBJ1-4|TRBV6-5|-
TGTGCCAGCGGGGGCGCAACTAATGAAAAACTGTTTTTT
CASGGATNEKLFF
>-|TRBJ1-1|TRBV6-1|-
TGTGCCAGCAGAGTCTCAGGGTTCTCTGAAGCTTTCTTT
CASRVSGFSEAFF
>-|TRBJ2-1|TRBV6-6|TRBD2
TGTGCCAGCAGTTACTCAACTAGCGGGGGGATTGTTGAGCAGTTCTTC
CASSYSTSGGIVEQFF
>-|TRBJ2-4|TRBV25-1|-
TGTGCCAGCAGCCCCATGGGTGGAGGCAAAAACATTCAGTACTTC
CASSPMGGGKNIQYF
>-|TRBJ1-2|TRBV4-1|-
TGCGCCAGCAGCCAAGATATTATGGGGCCCCTTTCGCACTATGGCTACACCTTC
CASSQDIMGPLSHYGYTF
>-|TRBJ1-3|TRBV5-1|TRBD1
TGCGCCAGCAGCTTGTCAGGGGGAGGAAACACCATATATTTT
CASSLSGGGNTIYF
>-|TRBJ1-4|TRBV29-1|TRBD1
TGCAGCGTTGAACGGGACAGAAATGAAAAACTGTTTTTT
CSVERDRNEKLFF
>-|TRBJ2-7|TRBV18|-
TGTGCCAGCTCACCAACCGGTGGGGGGAGACCCTACGAGCAGTACTTC
CASSPTGGGRPYEQYF
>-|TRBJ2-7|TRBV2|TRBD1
TGTGCCAGCTTCGGGACAGGGGGCTACGAGCAGTACTTC
CASFGTGGYEQYF
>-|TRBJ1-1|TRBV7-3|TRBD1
TGTGCCAGCAGCTTAGACAGGGCCGGGGAAGCTTTCTTT
CASSLDRAGEAFF
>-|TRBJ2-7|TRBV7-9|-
TGTGCCAGCAGCCCCCCCATCGAGCAGTACTTC
CASSPPIEQYF
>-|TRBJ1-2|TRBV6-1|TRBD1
TGTGCCAGCGGATCTCTGACAGGGGCTTGGAATGGCTACACCTTC
CASGSLTGAWNGYTF
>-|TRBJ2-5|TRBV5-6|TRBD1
TGTGCCAGCAGCTCCCGAATAACAGGGGACGCAGAGACCCAGTACTTC
CASSSRITGDAETQYF
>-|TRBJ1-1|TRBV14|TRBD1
TGTGCCAGCAGCCAAGATAGGGGGCTGGGCACTGAAGCTTTCTTT
CASSQDRGLGTEAFF
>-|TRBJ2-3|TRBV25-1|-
TGTGCCAGCAACACCCACCCCACAGATACGCAGTATTTT
CASNTHPTDTQYF
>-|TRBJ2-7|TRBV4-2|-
TGTGCCAGCAGCCCCTCCCAGGAGGACCGGCGGGCGCAGTACTTC
CASSPSQEDRRAQYF
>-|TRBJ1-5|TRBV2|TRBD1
TGTGCCAGCAGTAGGGACAGCCCATTCACGCCCCAGCATTTT
CASSRDSPFTPQHF
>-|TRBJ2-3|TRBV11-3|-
TGTGCCAGCAGCCCTACGGGGGAGGGGGGGAAGCAGTATTTT
CASSPTGEGGKQYF
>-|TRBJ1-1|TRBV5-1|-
TGCGCCAGCAGCTCGCAGGGTCAGCTCCCTGAAGCTTTCTTT
CASSSQGQLPEAFF
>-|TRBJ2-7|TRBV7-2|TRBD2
TGTGCCAGCAGCTTAGGATTCGGGAGGTCTGAGTACGAGCAGTACTTC
CASSLGFGRSEYEQYF
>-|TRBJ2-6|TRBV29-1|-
TGCAGCGTGTCAGGGCAGACTCGTTCTGGGGCCAACGTCCTGACTTTC
CSVSGQTRSGANVLTF
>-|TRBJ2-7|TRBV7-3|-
TGTGCCAGCAGCTTTGAATACGGAGGAGAGCAGTACTTC
CASSFEYGGEQYF
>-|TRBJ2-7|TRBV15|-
TGTGCCACCAGCATGGTCTTGTGGGGCAACGAGCAGTACTTC
CATSMVLWGNEQYF
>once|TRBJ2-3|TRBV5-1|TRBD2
TGCGCCAGCAGCTTGACGGGGGGGCTCACAGATACGCAGTATTTT
CASSLTGGLTDTQYF
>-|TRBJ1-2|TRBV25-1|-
TGTGCCAGCAGTGTGAGCGGGGCGAATGGCTACACCTTC
CASSVSGANGYTF
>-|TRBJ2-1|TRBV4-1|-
TGCGCCAGCAGCGCCCTGCCCGGGGGCTACAATGAGCAGTTCTTC
CASSALPGGYNEQFF
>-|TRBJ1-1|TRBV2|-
TGTGCCAGCAGTAGTCGATGGGAGAAGCCAGCTTTCTTT
CASSSRWEKPAFF
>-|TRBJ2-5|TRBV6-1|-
TGTGCCAGCAGTGTTGGCTTAACCCACCAAGAGACCCAGTACTTC
CASSVGLTHQETQYF
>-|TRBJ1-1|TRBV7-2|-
TGTGCCAGCAGCCCGCCGGGGAGGGGAGCTTTCTTT
CASSPPGRGAFF
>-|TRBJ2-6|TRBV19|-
TGTGCCAGTAGTCCCACTGTGGTTTTTAGCTCTGGGGCCAACGTCCTGACTTTC
CASSPTVVFSSGANVLTF
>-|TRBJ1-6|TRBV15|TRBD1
TGTGCCACCAGCAGAGATACGGACAGGCAAAATTCACCCCTCCACTTT
CATSRDTDRQNSPLHF
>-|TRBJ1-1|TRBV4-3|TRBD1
TGCGCCAGCAGCCAGTGGACAGGGTCAATCACTGAAGCTTTCTTT
CASSQWTGSITEAFF
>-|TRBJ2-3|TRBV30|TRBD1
TGTGCCTGGAGTGCCGGGACAGGGCCAGATACGCAGTATTTT
CAWSAGTGPDTQYF
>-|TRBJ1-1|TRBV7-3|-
TGTGCCAGCAGCTTAGGGGGGACGAGGAACACTGAAGCTTTCTTT
CASSLGGTRNTEAFF
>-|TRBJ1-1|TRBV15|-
TGTGCCACCAGCAGCGCGGGCGGGCCGAACACTGAAGCTTTCTTT
CATSSAGGPNTEAFF